This T cell receptor beta chain was documented in a study of Graves' ophthalmopathy and Graves' hyperthyroidism. This clonotype was seen many times. Exclusion criteria comprised other autoimmune diseases, uncontrolled infections, pregnancy or lactation in patients. Clinical symptoms, serum thyroxine, TRAb, thyroid ultrasound and orbital computed tomography formed the basis of diagnosis. Amplified TCR beta CDR3 regions were obtained using RNA transcripts as template. HTBI primers were used in a first-round RT-PCR, which preceded a second-round multiplex PCR. TCRdb itself ran the multiplex PCR reads through MiXCR, one entry per CDR3 protein. The top ten clones hold more than 2.5% of a sample with around 400,000 distinct CDR3 sequences, 21% of them seen once. The receptor was derived from a young woman with stable Graves' hyperthyroidism. Input material: peripheral blood.

Here the CDR3 DNA reads TGTGCCAGCAGTTACGGGGCGCTGGGGACTGAAGCTTTCTTT. It codes for CASSYGALGTEAFF. V and J are TRBV6-5 and TRBJ1-1; tentative D call: TRBD1 (5 bases). V gave up 2 bases and J gave up 5 bases, with 12 bases separating them. Germline V gene sequence: CDR1 MNHEY, CDR2 SVGAGI. CDR3 size: 14 residues.